These T cell receptor beta chains were read from a single sample in a study of graft-versus-host responses after intestinal transplantation. The antigens of these receptors remain unknown. Assay: immunoSEQ multiplex PCR; the TCRdb copy retains only in-frame clones and omits some. The sample shows 130,000 or so clones, around nine tenths of them seen only once. The sequencing used unstimulated CD4+ T cells sorted from spleen or lymph node cells, collected before intestinal transplant. The origin of the receptors is a human donor who received an intestinal transplant. Each CDR3 is given with its conserved first and last residue.

CDR3 protein	J gene	V gene
CASSEWEPGNSPLHF	TRBJ1-6	TRBV25-1
CASSEALRGKGYTF	TRBJ1-2	TRBV6-1
CASSPLQGKENTEAFF	TRBJ1-1	TRBV18
CASSRLANTEAFF	TRBJ1-1	TRBV19
CARPGTGHYEQYF	NA	TRBV12-2
CASGTRDGNTEAFF	TRBJ1-1	TRBV5-1
CASRDPGRGTQYF	TRBJ2-3	TRBV25-1
CAISSLPAGGTDTQYF	TRBJ2-3	TRBV10-3
CATSIATASGANVLTF	TRBJ2-6	TRBV15
CSAQTGGDQPQHF	TRBJ1-5	TRBV29-1
CASSHLVGTSGGEPQYF	TRBJ2-3	TRBV4-2
CASSEVFGQGQGYTF	TRBJ1-2	TRBV6-1
CAIRGMRQGWFF	TRBJ2-1	TRBV10-3
CASWTGGGAVETQYF	TRBJ2-5	TRBV5-1
CASSPSGGDYNEQFF	TRBJ2-1	TRBV5-1
CASRPADEQFF	TRBJ2-1	TRBV7-9
CASSLGGTASSYEQYF	NA	TRBV11-3
CASSELGGAGTEAFF	TRBJ1-1	TRBV6-1
CASSRTATGELFF	TRBJ2-2	TRBV10-2
CASSHSGSTFYNEQFF	TRBJ2-1	TRBV7-9
CASSAQVERNEQFF	TRBJ2-1	TRBV9
CAAKTGGSYEQYF	TRBJ2-7	TRBV2
CASSVVAGGEETQYF	TRBJ2-5	TRBV9
CASSIFSRGPEYGYTF	TRBJ1-2	TRBV19
CASAEDKTPLQHF	TRBJ1-5	TRBV2
CASSALGGTEAFF	TRBJ1-1	TRBV7-9
CASSLDATGQPQHF	TRBJ1-5	TRBV7-6
CASSLDYREQYF	TRBJ2-7	TRBV5-1
CASTSHFGVSGYTF	TRBJ1-2	TRBV6-5
CATSRGDRRGLYGYTF	TRBJ1-2	TRBV15
CASSLPGQFYGYTF	TRBJ1-2	TRBV28
CASSALTGYYEQYF	TRBJ2-7	TRBV7-6
CASSGGTEANEQFF	TRBJ2-1	TRBV5-1
CASSLWGGDRDNEQFF	TRBJ2-1	TRBV5-1
CASSTSPGTGPTDTQYF	TRBJ2-3	TRBV4-1
CASTGRDNEQFF	TRBJ2-1	TRBV5-1
CASSVEVNSPLHF	TRBJ1-6	TRBV2
CASSLMGAAYNEQFF	TRBJ2-1	TRBV5-1
CASSLQSSGASGYNIQYF	TRBJ2-4	TRBV4-1
CASSYGQGTTEAFF	TRBJ1-1	TRBV5-4
CASSGGAADTQYF	TRBJ2-3	TRBV19
CASSVVSTDTQYF	TRBJ2-3	TRBV9
CASSHSRDRENQPQHF	TRBJ1-5	TRBV23-1
CASSFRGGPTDTQYF	TRBJ2-3	TRBV9
CASSVGISNQPQHF	TRBJ1-5	TRBV9
CATVGQVGYGYTF	TRBJ1-2	TRBV19
CAGSDWGRSHSPLHF	TRBJ1-6	TRBV30
CASSYLAGAPGYEQYF	TRBJ2-7	TRBV6-6
CARSRQEKSYEQYF	TRBJ2-7	TRBV10-1
CASSSGTGFVGDTEAFF	TRBJ1-1	TRBV10-2
CSVETAYEQYF	TRBJ2-7	TRBV29-1
CASSSPRRPYGYTF	TRBJ1-2	TRBV5-6
CASALGTQSFTDTQYF	TRBJ2-3	TRBV6-6
CASSLEPGREKLFF	TRBJ1-4	TRBV7-8